This T cell receptor (beta chain) was observed in a study of T cells in Graves' hyperthyroidism and ophthalmopathy. Study-wide findings and caveats: Most thyroid clonotypes with frequency above 0.001 were detected in blood.

CDR1 and CDR2 from the germline V gene are MDHEN and SYDVKM. CDR3 length equals 14 residues. Trimming took 4 bases from V and 7 from J, leaving 17 bases between them. This clonotype was observed at least ten times. No antigen is known for it. TCR beta CDR3 region amplification was performed from RNA transcripts. Using the HTBI primer set, a first-round RT-PCR was run on the TCR CDR3. Via MiXCR, TCRdb re-called the multiplex PCR reads, giving one row per CDR3 protein. The sample consists of fewer than 650,000 distinct CDR3 sequences, 14% to 15% of them appearing once. The sample taken for sequencing was blood. V and J are TRBV28 and TRBJ2-7; tentatively, D is TRBD2 (5 bases). This sequence was found in a woman aged 40-49 years with Graves' ophthalmopathy. The CDR3 bases are TGTGCCAGCAGTTCACAGAGCGGTTTAGAAGAGCAGTACTTC. It specifies CASSSQSGLEEQYF.